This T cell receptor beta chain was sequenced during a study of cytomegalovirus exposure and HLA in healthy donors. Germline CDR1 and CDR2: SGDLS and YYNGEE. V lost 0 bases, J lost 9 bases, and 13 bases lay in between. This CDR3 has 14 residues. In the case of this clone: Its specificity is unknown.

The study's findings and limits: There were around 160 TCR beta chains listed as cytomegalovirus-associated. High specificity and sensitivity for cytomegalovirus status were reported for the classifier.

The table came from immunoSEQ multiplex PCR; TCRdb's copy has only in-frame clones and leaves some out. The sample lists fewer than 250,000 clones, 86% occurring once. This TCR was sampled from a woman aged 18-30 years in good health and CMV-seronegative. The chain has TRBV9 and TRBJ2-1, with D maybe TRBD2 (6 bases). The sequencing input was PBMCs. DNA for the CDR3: TGTGCCAGCAGCGTAGCTGAGCGGCGGGGTGAGCAGTTCTTC. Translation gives CASSVAERRGEQFF.